This T cell receptor (beta chain) was retrieved from a study of T cell changes during pregnancy in multiple sclerosis. Germline V gives CDR1 LNHDA, CDR2 SQIVND (reference sequence). V gave up 0 bases and J gave up 6 bases, with 16 bases separating them. CDR3 length: 16 residues. The protocol was immunoSEQ multiplex PCR, while the TCRdb copy is restricted to in-frame clones and leaves out a portion. The table records just under 95,000 clones, approximately 92% of them present only once. This TCR was sampled from a female donor with multiple sclerosis, enrolled in a pregnancy study. Sequences were derived from peripheral blood, sampled in the first trimester of pregnancy. The chain carries TRBV19 and TRBJ2-3; TRBD2 is a possible D gene (5 bases). DNA of the CDR3: TGTGCCAGTAGTATAGATCGGACTCCTAACGGGGATACGCAGTATTTT. It codes for CASSIDRTPNGDTQYF.